This T cell receptor beta chain derives from a study of cytomegalovirus exposure and HLA in healthy donors. Study in general: In a previous analysis, 110 million or so unique TCR beta sequences were found from roughly 180 million T cells. General study findings and limits: CMV serostatus was the only immune exposure information that was available.

After removal of 5 bases from V and 4 bases from J, the junction contained 5 bases not matched to a gene. This CDR3 has 14 residues. Germline V gene sequence: CDR1 SGHTA, CDR2 FQGNSA. It was with 60 Vbeta and 13 Jbeta primers that the PCR ran. Assay used: immunoSEQ multiplex PCR; TCRdb lists only in-frame clones, some missing. The data show over 150,000 clones, about four fifths seen once. In the case of this clone: Antigen: not known.

Donors sampled were nominally healthy, though unrecorded immune exposures were likely. This sequence originates from a man aged 50 to 60 in good health and CMV-seronegative. V is TRBV7-2 and J is TRBJ2-7, with 10 bases aligning to TRBD1. The sequenced material came from PBMCs. The CDR3 here is CASSLWDRGYEQYF. CDR3 coding DNA: TGTGCCAGCAGCCTATGGGACAGGGGATACGAGCAGTACTTC.